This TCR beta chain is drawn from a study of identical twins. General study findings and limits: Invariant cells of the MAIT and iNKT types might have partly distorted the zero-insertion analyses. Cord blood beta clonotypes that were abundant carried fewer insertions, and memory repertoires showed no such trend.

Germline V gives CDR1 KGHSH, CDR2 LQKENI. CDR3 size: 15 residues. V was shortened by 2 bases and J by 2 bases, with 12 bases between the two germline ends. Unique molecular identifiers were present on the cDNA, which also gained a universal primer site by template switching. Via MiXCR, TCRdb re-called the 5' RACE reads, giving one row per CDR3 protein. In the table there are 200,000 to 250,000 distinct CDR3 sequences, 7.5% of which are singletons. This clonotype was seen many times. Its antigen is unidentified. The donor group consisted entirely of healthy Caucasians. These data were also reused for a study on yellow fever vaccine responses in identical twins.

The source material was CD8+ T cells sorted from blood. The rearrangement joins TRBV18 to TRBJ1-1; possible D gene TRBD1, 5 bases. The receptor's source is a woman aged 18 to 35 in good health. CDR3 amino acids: CASSPNDGGNTEAFF. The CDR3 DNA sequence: TGTGCCAGCTCACCAAACGACGGGGGAAACACTGAAGCTTTCTTT. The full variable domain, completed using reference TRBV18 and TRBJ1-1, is NAGVMQNPRHLVRRRGQEARLRCSPMKGHSHVYWYRQLPEEGLKFMVYLQKENIIDESGMPKERFSAEFPKEGPSILRIQQVVRGDSAAYFCASSPNDGGNTEAFFGQGTRLTVV.